The 8 T cell receptor beta chains presented below share a single source sample, sequenced in a study of metastatic and nonmetastatic thyroid tumors. Every patient underwent thyroid surgery untreated. MiXCR was used by TCRdb to re-call the PCR reads. The sample yields around 20,000 clones, about 31% seen once. Sequencing used adjacent normal tissue. These receptors were obtained from a female donor with papillary thyroid cancer or a benign thyroid nodule (not recorded which). Some clones in this sample may be carry-over from other donors' samples.

This clone was observed at least ten times. The chain uses TRBV18 and TRBJ2-2; TRBD2 matches at 12 bases. Germline V lookup: CDR1 KGHSH, CDR2 LQKENI. V shed 4 bases and J 1 base; nucleotides not matched to a gene: 13. This CDR3 has 20 amino acids. The CDR3 sequence is CASSRDVLAGGLWNTGELFF. CDR3 in DNA: TGTGCCAGCTCACGAGACGTCCTAGCGGGGGGGCTTTGGAACACCGGGGAGCTGTTTTTT.

By sample fraction, this clone is medium-sized. The chain recombines TRBV11-2 with TRBJ2-7, with 7 bases matching TRBD1. Unmatched junction bases numbered 8, after V lost 0 bases and J lost 3 bases. In germline, CDR1 is SGHAT, CDR2 FQNNGV. This CDR3 region has 16 residues. The CDR3 loop is CASSLDLGTEFYEQYF. CDR3 sequence (DNA): TGTGCCAGCAGCTTAGATCTGGGGACAGAGTTCTACGAGCAGTACTTC.

The rearrangement joins TRBV10-3 to TRBJ1-1, with D unresolved. This CDR3 has 15 residues. V was cut by 0 bases and J by 2 bases, with 10 bases left in between. CDR1 is ENHRY and CDR2 is SYGVKD in the germline V gene. The CDR3 reads CAISESEQANTEAFF. The CDR3, as DNA: TGTGCCATCAGTGAGTCCGAACAAGCTAACACTGAAGCTTTCTTT.

This chain connects TRBV5-1 to TRBJ2-7; 7 positions match TRBD1. The CDR3 has 15 amino acids. Losses at the gene ends were 0 bases for V and 1 base for J; bases not matched to a gene: 4. Germline values: CDR1 SGHRS, CDR2 YFSETQ. The CDR3 region is CASSLGQGYSYEQYF. CDR3 in DNA: TGCGCCAGCAGCTTGGGACAGGGCTATTCCTACGAGCAGTACTTC.

V and J are TRBV20-1 and TRBJ2-1; D may match TRBD1 or TRBD2 (5 bases each). This CDR3 has 13 residues. Trimming pared 4 bases from V and 3 bases from J, leaving 10 bases between. Germline V CDR1 and CDR2: DFQATT, SNEGSKA (reference sequence). Here the CDR3 DNA reads TGCAGTGCTATAGAGGGGTTCTACAATGAGCAGTTCTTC. It codes for CSAIEGFYNEQFF.

V is TRBV25-1 and J is TRBJ2-5; D unresolved. Per the germline V gene, CDR1 is MGHDK and CDR2 is SYGVNS. Trimming cost V 2 bases and J 5 bases, with 3 bases left between them. The CDR3 sequence is 11 residues long. This chain's CDR3 is CASSEQETQYF. The CDR3 DNA reads TGTGCCAGCAGTGAACAGGAGACCCAGTACTTC.

On this clone: Other DNA sequences in the same sample also yield this CDR3. CDR3 loop: CASSSNRLGRGGIGELFF. For the CDR3, the DNA is TGTGCCAGCAGCTCGAATCGTTTGGGGCGGGGTGGCATCGGGGAGCTGTTTTTT. The chain carries TRBV9 and TRBJ2-2; the D gene is possibly TRBD2 (6 bases). This CDR3 region has 18 residues. Looked up from germline, CDR1 is SGDLS and CDR2 is YYNGEE. The V gene lost 4 bases and the J gene lost 7 bases, with 26 bases spanning the gap.

This clone is deemed medium-sized (0.01 to 0.1%). This chain uses TRBV6-2 or TRBV6-3 with TRBJ2-3, with D perhaps TRBD1 or TRBD2 (5 bases each). Germline V gene lookup returns CDR1 MNHEY and CDR2 SVGEGT. CDR3 length equals 13 residues. Trimming took 6 bases from V and 6 from J, leaving 13 bases between them. CDR3 in amino acids: CASRRGPRDTQYF. CDR3 nucleotide sequence: TGTGCCAGCAGGAGGGGTCCAAGGGATACGCAGTATTTT.